These T cell receptor beta chains were read from a single sample in a study of blood T cells in healthy people across ages. TCRdb recomputed calls from the 5' RACE reads with MiXCR, one row per CDR3 protein. The repertoire has around 820,000 distinct CDR3 sequences, approximately 25% of them found once; the top ten carry under 4.5%. These same records also appear under a second study, on T cells of mothers and their children.

The sequencing input was blood. Receptor source: a boy younger than 18 in good health. Each CDR3 is given with its conserved first and last residue. D genes are given only for firm matches. Clone size is stated in some rows and not others, as once, few, many or a class when expanded.

J gene	V gene	clone size	D gene	CDR3 protein	CDR3 DNA
TRBJ2-1	TRBV14	-	-	CASSQKLGGSYNEQFF	TGTGCCAGCAGCCAAAAGTTGGGGGGCTCCTACAATGAGCAGTTCTTC
TRBJ1-2	TRBV7-2	-	-	CASSLGGTDLIYGYTF	TGTGCCAGCAGCCTAGGGGGAACAGATTTGATCTATGGCTACACCTTC
TRBJ2-2	TRBV24-1	few	-	CATSDETPGELFF	TGTGCCACCAGTGATGAGACCCCCGGGGAGCTGTTTTTT
TRBJ1-1	TRBV2	-	TRBD1	CASSDYRGNTEAFF	TGTGCCAGCAGTGACTACAGGGGAAACACTGAAGCTTTCTTT
TRBJ1-6	TRBV20-1	-	TRBD1	CSARDHATGNSPLHF	TGCAGTGCTAGAGATCATGCGACAGGGAATTCACCCCTCCACTTT
TRBJ2-7	TRBV20-1	few	TRBD2	CSARDKRGLYEQYF	TGCAGTGCTAGAGATAAGCGGGGTTTGTACGAGCAGTACTTC
TRBJ2-7	TRBV10-3	few	-	CAISNVYEQYF	TGTGCCATCAGTAATGTCTACGAGCAGTACTTC
TRBJ1-6	TRBV2	-	-	CASLPREGQITLHF	TGTGCCAGCCTACCCCGCGAGGGGCAAATCACCCTCCACTTT
TRBJ2-5	TRBV7-9	few	-	CASSPRSPQETQYF	TGTGCCAGCAGTCCAAGATCCCCGCAAGAGACCCAGTACTTC
TRBJ1-5	TRBV5-5	few	-	CASSPFGGSNQPQHF	TGTGCCAGCAGCCCGTTTGGCGGTAGCAATCAGCCCCAGCATTTT
TRBJ2-7	TRBV11-2	few	TRBD2	CASSRLAGVREQYF	TGTGCCAGCAGCCGACTAGCGGGAGTTCGCGAGCAGTACTTC
TRBJ1-6	TRBV4-1	-	TRBD1	CASSQDQGARNSPLHF	TGCGCCAGCAGCCAAGATCAGGGGGCGAGGAATTCACCCCTCCACTTT
TRBJ2-2	TRBV20-1	few	-	CSARDGLRDGRELFF	TGCAGTGCTAGAGATGGGTTAAGGGACGGGAGGGAGCTGTTTTTT
TRBJ2-5	TRBV29-1	-	TRBD2	CSVEEGLAGRTERGTQYF	TGCAGCGTTGAAGAGGGACTAGCGGGGAGGACCGAGAGGGGGACCCAGTACTTC
TRBJ2-5	TRBV12-3/TRBV12-4	-	TRBD1	CASRRTGAETQYF	TGTGCCAGCAGACGGACAGGGGCGGAGACCCAGTACTTC
TRBJ1-2	TRBV18	-	-	CASAQAPAVYVYTF	TGTGCCAGCGCCCAGGCCCCTGCCGTCTATGTCTACACCTTC
TRBJ2-7	TRBV18	many	-	CASSPQEYEQYF	TGTGCCAGCTCACCTCAAGAGTACGAGCAGTACTTC
TRBJ2-4	TRBV20-1	-	TRBD2	CSASSGGDPKNIQYF	TGCAGTGCCTCCAGCGGGGGGGATCCCAAAAACATTCAGTACTTC